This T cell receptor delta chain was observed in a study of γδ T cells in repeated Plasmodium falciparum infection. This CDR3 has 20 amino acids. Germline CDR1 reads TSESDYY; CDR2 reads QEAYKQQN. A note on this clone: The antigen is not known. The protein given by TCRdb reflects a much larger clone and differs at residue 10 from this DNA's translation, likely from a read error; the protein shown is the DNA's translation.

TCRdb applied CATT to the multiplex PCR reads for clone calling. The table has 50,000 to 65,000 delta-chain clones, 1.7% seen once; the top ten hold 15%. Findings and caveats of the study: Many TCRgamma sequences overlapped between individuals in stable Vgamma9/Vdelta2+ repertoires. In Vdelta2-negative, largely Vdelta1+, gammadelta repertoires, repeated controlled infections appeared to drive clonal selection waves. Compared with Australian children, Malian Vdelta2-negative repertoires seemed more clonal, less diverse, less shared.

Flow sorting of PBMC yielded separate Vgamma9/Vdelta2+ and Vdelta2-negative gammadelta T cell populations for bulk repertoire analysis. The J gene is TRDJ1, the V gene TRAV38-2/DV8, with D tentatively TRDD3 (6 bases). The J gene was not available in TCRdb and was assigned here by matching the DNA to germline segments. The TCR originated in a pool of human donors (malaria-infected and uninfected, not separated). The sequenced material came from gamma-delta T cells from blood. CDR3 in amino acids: CAPMGLPDWEMYLYTDKLIF. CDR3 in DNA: TGTGCGCCCATGGGGCTCCCGGACTGGGAGATGTACCTGTACACCGATAAACTCATCTTT.